This T cell receptor (beta chain) was retrieved from a study of cytomegalovirus exposure and HLA in healthy donors. Study-wide background: Genetic ancestry analysis placed approximately 78% of the roughly 400 donors that were genotyped in the Caucasian-associated cluster. Study-wide points: In a later analysis, compared with equally common non-associated chains, HLA-associated beta chains were more expanded. In all likelihood, a cluster of highly shared sequence variants was a sequencing artifact.

Of note for this clone: The target antigen is unknown.

The primer mix had 60 Vbeta and 13 Jbeta primers. The data were produced by immunoSEQ multiplex PCR, yet TCRdb's version contains in-frame clones alone and is incomplete. The sample records roughly 180,000 clones, approximately 81% being singletons. Germline loops: CDR1 LNHNV, CDR2 YYDKDF (reference sequence). The CDR3 has 16 residues. Trimming took 1 base from V and 5 from J; bases not matched to a gene: 4. The V and J genes are TRBV15 and TRBJ2-3; the match to TRBD1 covers 12 bases. The sequencing input was PBMCs. The receptor's source is a male donor in good health and CMV-seronegative. The CDR3 here is CATSRVGTGGQDTQYF. For the CDR3, the DNA is TGTGCCACCAGCAGAGTTGGGACAGGGGGCCAAGATACGCAGTATTTT.